Listed here are 23 T cell receptor beta chains from one sample, sequenced in a study of T cells in Graves' hyperthyroidism and ophthalmopathy. There were TCR beta CDR3 regions amplified from RNA transcripts. RT-PCR in the first round (using the HTBI primer set) targeted the TCR CDR3. TCRdb processed the multiplex PCR reads anew with MiXCR; each CDR3 protein has one entry. The sample contains 95,000 to 100,000 distinct CDR3 sequences, under 65% of which appear only once. The sample taken for sequencing was blood. Receptor source: a woman between 35 and 50 years old with Graves' hyperthyroidism.

The CDR3 region has the DNA TGCAGCGTTGAGGTCGGAGGGGGCTATGGCTACACCTTC. It encodes CSVEVGGGYGYTF. The chain joins TRBV29-1 to TRBJ1-2, with D perhaps TRBD1 (6 bases). Trimming left V 3 bases short and J 4 bases short, with 12 bases between. CDR3 length equals 13 residues. Per germline, CDR1 SQVTM and CDR2 ANQGSEA.

This clonotype was counted many times. The chain couples TRBV7-8 to TRBJ1-5, with D perhaps matching TRBD1 (5 bases). In germline, CDR1 is SGHVS, CDR2 FQNEAQ. V lost 0 bases and J lost 0, with 6 bases in between. The CDR3 sequence is 15 residues long. The CDR3 DNA reads as TGTGCCAGCAGCTTAGCGGGGACTAGCAATCAGCCCCAGCATTTT. Protein: CASSLAGTSNQPQHF.

Ten or more counts support this clonotype. The chain carries TRBV7-2 and TRBJ1-3, with 7 bases that match TRBD1. Trimming took 3 bases from V and 1 from J; bases not matched to a gene: 6. Germline CDR1 is SGHTA and CDR2 is FQGNSA. The CDR3 runs to 16 residues. CDR3 DNA sequence: TGTGCCAGCAGCTTGGACAGGTTCTTTTCTGGAAACACCATATATTTT. Amino acids: CASSLDRFFSGNTIYF.

The J gene is TRBJ2-5, the V gene TRBV29-1; 9 nucleotides line up with TRBD2. CDR1 and CDR2 (germline): SQVTM, ANQGSEA. This CDR3 has 13 amino acids. J was trimmed by 2 bases and V by 4 bases; bases with no gene match: 2. The CDR3 DNA follows: TGCAGCGTTGGAGCGGGAGGACAAGAGACCCAGTACTTC. Protein sequence: CSVGAGGQETQYF.

This clonotype was recorded many times. V gene TRBV7-2 combines with J gene TRBJ1-1, with 10 bases that match TRBD1. Germline lookup yields CDR1 SGHTA and CDR2 FQGNSA. This CDR3 spans 15 amino acids. Trimming removed 6 bases from V and 4 bases from J; junction bases left unmatched: 8. The CDR3 here is CASSSIRTGGTEAFF. The CDR3 nucleotides read TGTGCCAGCAGTTCAATACGGACAGGGGGCACTGAAGCTTTCTTT.

By sample share, this clonotype is medium-sized. The genes are TRBV15 and TRBJ1-4; 7 nucleotides line up with TRBD1. This CDR3 is 15 amino acids long. In germline, CDR1 is LNHNV, CDR2 YYDKDF (reference sequence). V gave up 3 bases and J gave up 8 bases; unmatched junction bases: 9. The CDR3 reads CATSSLDRAGEKLFF. The CDR3 coding sequence is TGTGCCACCAGCAGCCTAGACAGGGCAGGGGAAAAACTGTTTTTT.

The rearrangement uses TRBV7-8 and TRBJ2-7, with D uncertain. The CDR3 consists of 14 residues. Trimming shortened V by 4 bases and J by 7 bases, and 17 bases separated the two germline ends. Per the germline V gene, CDR1 is SGHVS and CDR2 is FQNEAQ. The CDR3 DNA reads as TGTGCCAGCAGCTCCACTACGGATAGTCGAGAGCAGTACTTC. This gives the protein CASSSTTDSREQYF.

A word on this clonotype: The junction differs from germline at one of its ends, possibly a read error. CDR3 nucleotides: TGCGCCCGCAGCCAAGATCGGGACTCTTCCACCTACGCCTCGTACTTC. Protein product: CARSQDRDSSTYASYF. The chain recombines TRBV4-1 with TRBJ2-7; weak D call: TRBD2 (6 bases). This CDR3 comprises 16 residues. Germline V lookup: CDR1 MGHRA, CDR2 YSYEKL.

The chain has TRBV20-1 and TRBJ2-5; D is perhaps TRBD2 (5 bases). This CDR3 region has 14 residues. Germline V CDR1 and CDR2: DFQATT, SNEGSKA (reference sequence). V was cut by 3 bases and J by 0 bases, with 11 bases left in between. In DNA, the CDR3 is TGCAGTGCTAGGGATCACGGGAACCAAGAGACCCAGTACTTC. Protein sequence: CSARDHGNQETQYF.

Regarding this clonotype: This may stem from a read error, because a much larger clone lies one nucleotide away. The V gene is TRBV2, the J gene TRBJ2-7; the D gene is possibly TRBD2 (5 bases). The length of the CDR3 is 14 residues. Germline loops: CDR1 SNHLY, CDR2 FYNNEI. The chain's CDR3 is CASSGAERAYGQYF. The CDR3 DNA reads as TGTGCCAGCAGTGGGGCAGAGAGGGCCTACGGGCAGTACTTC.

Notes on this clonotype: One end of the junction fails to match germline, which may point to a read error. The chain uses TRBV29-1 and TRBJ2-3, with D uncertain. The length of the CDR3 is 15 residues. CDR1 is SQVTM and CDR2 is ANQGSEA in the germline V gene. This chain's CDR3 is CSVEVILAEPDTQCF. CDR3 coding DNA: TGCAGCGTTGAAGTTATCTTAGCAGAGCCAGATACGCAGTGTTTT.

In its sample, this clonotype was seen many times. V gene TRBV7-6 combines with J gene TRBJ1-6; tentatively, D is TRBD1 (5 bases). Germline-derived CDR1 and CDR2 are SGHVS and FNYEAQ. Trimming took off 5 bases at V and 5 bases at J, with 22 bases between the two ends. The CDR3 has 18 amino acids. As DNA, the CDR3 is TGTGCCAGCAGCCGCCTTTCACGCGCCCGGGGGAATAATTCACCCCTCCACTTT. Its translation is CASSRLSRARGNNSPLHF.

The sample holds many counts of this clonotype. The gene calls are TRBV7-9 and TRBJ2-7, with 7 bases fitting TRBD1. Trimming at V came to 6 bases and at J to 0 bases, leaving 5 bases not matched to a gene. The CDR3 has 14 residues. From germline, CDR1 is SEHNR and CDR2 FQNEAQ (reference sequence). The CDR3 spells CASRDRPRSYEQYF. Here the CDR3 DNA reads TGTGCCAGCAGGGACAGGCCCCGCTCCTACGAGCAGTACTTC.

This clonotype was counted at least ten times. This rearrangement joins TRBV10-3 to TRBJ2-7, with D unclear. CDR3 length equals 12 residues. The germline V and J ends were trimmed by 3 bases and 5 bases, with 8 bases remaining between them. Per germline, CDR1 ENHRY and CDR2 SYGVKD. The DNA for the CDR3 is TGTGCCATCAGTGAAGTGGCAGACGAGCAGTACTTC. This sequence encodes CAISEVADEQYF.

The rearrangement joins TRBV9 to TRBJ1-2, with a weak D call TRBD1 (6 bases). The CDR3 has 16 residues. Germline values: CDR1 SGDLS, CDR2 YYNGEE. Trimming left V 7 bases short and J 0 bases short, with 19 bases between. DNA of the CDR3: TGTGCCAGCTCACCCAACACAGGGAAGACTAACTATGGCTACACCTTC. Translation gives CASSPNTGKTNYGYTF.

This clonotype was recorded at least ten times. This chain connects TRBV27 to TRBJ2-7; 8 nucleotides agree with TRBD2. The V gene end was trimmed by 4 bases and the J gene end by 0 bases; junction bases not matched to a gene: 2. CDR1 is MNHEY, CDR2 SMNVEV, per germline (reference sequence). The CDR3 loop spans 14 amino acids. For the CDR3, the DNA is TGTGCCAGCAGTTCCGGGACTAGCTCCTACGAGCAGTACTTC. It translates to CASSSGTSSYEQYF.

The V call is TRBV20-1, the J call TRBJ1-5; maybe TRBD1 (5 bases). CDR3 length: 16 amino acids. The V gene lost 2 bases and the J gene lost 11 bases, with 25 bases spanning the gap. Germline CDR1 and CDR2: DFQATT and SNEGSKA (reference sequence). CDR3 amino acids: CSARPNGGWVDETQHF. The DNA for the CDR3 is TGCAGTGCTAGACCGAACGGGGGGTGGGTGGACGAGACCCAGCATTTT.

The chain combines TRBV7-9 with TRBJ2-7, with 9 bases identical to TRBD1. J lost 6 bases, V lost 2 bases, and 8 bases had no gene match. CDR1 SEHNR and CDR2 FQNEAQ come from the germline V gene (reference sequence). The CDR3 loop spans 15 amino acids. CDR3 nucleotide sequence: TGTGCCAGCAGCTTACAGGGACAGGGTCTGGTCGAGCAGTACTTC. This translates into CASSLQGQGLVEQYF.

Ten or more counts support this clonotype. V and J are TRBV7-2 and TRBJ2-7; TRBD2 aligns across 10 bases. Germline values: CDR1 SGHTA, CDR2 FQGNSA. CDR3 length: 15 residues. V gave up 3 bases and J gave up 4 bases; unmatched junction bases: 6. CDR3 in amino acids: CASSFDGTSVYEQYF. The CDR3 DNA reads TGTGCCAGCAGCTTCGACGGGACTAGCGTGTACGAGCAGTACTTC.

On this clonotype itself: An end of the junction differs from the germline gene, which may be a read error. The chain recombines TRBV15 with TRBJ1-1, with 9 bases aligning to TRBD1. Germline V gives CDR1 LNHNV, CDR2 YYDKDF (reference sequence). The length of the CDR3 is 15 residues. CDR3 sequence reads: CAASSPGQGSTEAFF. For the CDR3, the DNA is TGTGCCGCCAGCAGCCCCGGACAGGGGAGCACTGAAGCTTTCTTT.

V gene TRBV5-4 combines with J gene TRBJ1-2; D might be TRBD1 (6 bases). This CDR3 comprises 18 residues. The V end lost 1 base, the J end lost 2 bases, and 21 bases lay between the germline ends. The V gene's germline CDR1 is SGHNT and CDR2 YYREEE (reference sequence). CDR3 nucleotides: TGTGCCAGCAGCTTGCGTCGCCCGCGGGGGGCCTACAACTATGGCTACACCTTC. It specifies CASSLRRPRGAYNYGYTF.

The table lists this clonotype with many counts. The rearrangement joins TRBV20-1 to TRBJ2-5; possible D gene TRBD2, 5 bases. This CDR3 is 13 amino acids long. Trimming took off 6 bases at V and 7 bases at J, with 18 bases between the two ends. In germline, CDR1 is DFQATT, CDR2 SNEGSKA (reference sequence). CDR3 DNA: TGCAGTGCACCGAGGACGGGAAGGGCGACCCAGTACTTC. Amino acid sequence: CSAPRTGRATQYF.

In its sample, this clonotype was seen many times. This chain joins TRBV7-9 and TRBJ1-2; 11 bases align to TRBD1. Germline loops: CDR1 SEHNR, CDR2 FQNEAQ (reference sequence). The CDR3 has 15 residues. V lost 2 bases, J lost 4 bases, and 3 bases stayed unmatched. The CDR3 region has the DNA TGTGCCAGCAGCTTAATGGGACAGGGGGTCTATGGCTACACCTTC. It translates to CASSLMGQGVYGYTF.